Listed below are T cell receptor beta chains from one sample, sequenced in a study of OX40 agonist ivuxolimab in advanced cancers. Only in-frame clones appear in the TCRdb table, and some are missing; sequencing was by immunoSEQ multiplex PCR. The sample has tens of thousands of clones; about 90% are singletons. Here the sequenced sample was CD4+ or CD8+ T cells sorted from blood, taken in a trial of the OX40 agonist ivuxolimab. These TCRs come from an adult with an advanced solid tumor such as melanoma, head and neck, liver or kidney cancer. CDR3s include the opening cysteine and the closing phenylalanine or tryptophan. D genes are given only for firm matches. Size is stated for part of the rows, as once, few or many counts, or as a class when the clone is expanded.

D gene	clone size	V gene	CDR3 length	J gene	CDR3 protein	CDR3 DNA
-	once	TRBV5-1	14	TRBJ2-5	CASSLLGAQETQYF	TGCGCCAGCAGCTTGCTCGGGGCCCAAGAGACCCAGTACTTC
TRBD2	-	TRBV5-4	16	TRBJ2-7	CASSPGLAGDSYEQYF	TGTGCCAGCAGCCCGGGACTAGCGGGAGACTCCTACGAGCAGTACTTC
-	-	TRBV21-1	15	TRBJ2-1	CASSKPHSKTGEQFF	TGTGCCAGCAGCAAACCCCACAGTAAGACCGGTGAGCAGTTCTTC
TRBD2	-	TRBV19	14	TRBJ2-3	CASNTRGVADTQYF	TGTGCCAGTAATACCCGGGGGGTGGCCGATACGCAGTATTTT
TRBD1	-	TRBV5-6	15	TRBJ2-5	CASSAADRRQETQYF	TGTGCCAGCAGCGCCGCGGACAGGAGACAAGAGACCCAGTACTTC
TRBD1	-	TRBV6-6	14	TRBJ1-5	CASSLGTGNQPQHF	TGTGCCAGCAGCCTCGGGACAGGGAATCAGCCCCAGCATTTT
-	-	TRBV20-1	11	TRBJ2-7	CSARPLTEQYF	TGCAGTGCTAGACCACTAACAGAGCAGTACTTC
-	-	TRBV7-2	14	TRBJ2-2	CASSLQGRDGELFF	TGTGCCAGCAGTCTACAGGGGAGGGACGGGGAGCTGTTTTTT
-	-	TRBV11-3	12	TRBJ1-1	CASSRSGDEAFF	TGTGCCAGCAGTCGGTCCGGGGATGAAGCTTTCTTT
-	-	TRBV18	18	TRBJ1-3	CASSPEQFADHSGNTIYF	TGTGCCAGCTCACCAGAGCAGTTCGCAGACCACTCTGGAAACACCATATATTTT
-	-	TRBV11-3	14	TRBJ2-5	CASSSFQGGETQYF	TGTGCCAGCAGCTCCTTTCAAGGGGGGGAGACCCAGTACTTC
-	-	TRBV6-5	15	TRBJ2-6	CASTPGPRGANVLTF	TGTGCCAGCACCCCGGGCCCGCGCGGGGCCAACGTCCTGACTTTC
TRBD2	-	TRBV18	15	TRBJ2-7	CASSRAASGNDEQYF	TGTGCCAGCTCACGGGCGGCTAGCGGGAACGACGAGCAGTACTTC
-	-	TRBV30	12	TRBJ1-2	CAWSPGGYGYTF	TGTGCCTGGAGTCCCGGGGGGTATGGCTACACCTTC
TRBD2	-	TRBV7-2	16	TRBJ2-1	CASSSTSGSTLNEQFF	TGTGCCAGCAGCTCCACTAGCGGGAGTACGTTAAATGAGCAGTTCTTC
TRBD2	few	TRBV28	16	TRBJ2-1	CASRLRTSGTLNEQFF	TGTGCCAGCAGGCTCCGGACTAGCGGGACCCTCAATGAGCAGTTCTTC
-	-	TRBV7-2	14	TRBJ2-3	CASSLVGRGDTQYF	TGTGCCAGCAGCTTAGTGGGACGGGGAGATACGCAGTATTTT
TRBD1	-	TRBV30	15	TRBJ1-1	CAWNVPGTVNTEAFF	TGTGCCTGGAATGTACCCGGGACAGTGAACACTGAAGCTTTCTTT
-	-	TRBV5-1	15	TRBJ1-5	CASSLGAADNQPQHF	TGCGCCAGCAGCTTGGGGGCCGCAGACAATCAGCCCCAGCATTTT
-	-	TRBV29-1	13	TRBJ2-5	CSVGPQSQETQYF	TGCAGCGTTGGACCACAGTCCCAAGAGACCCAGTACTTC
TRBD1	-	TRBV11-3	15	TRBJ2-5	CASGRQGAYQETQYF	TGTGCCAGCGGACGACAGGGGGCCTACCAAGAGACCCAGTACTTC
TRBD2	-	TRBV19	15	TRBJ2-3	CASSAQAGPTDTQYF	TGTGCCAGTAGTGCCCAAGCGGGACCCACAGATACGCAGTATTTT
-	-	TRBV30	16	TRBJ2-1	CAWIRQGSSSYNEQFF	TGTGCCTGGATCCGGCAGGGGTCTAGCTCCTACAATGAGCAGTTCTTC
-	-	TRBV11-3	16	TRBJ2-1	CASSLAGQASYNEQFF	TGTGCCAGCAGCTTAGCAGGCCAGGCCTCCTACAATGAGCAGTTCTTC
TRBD2	-	TRBV5-7	15	TRBJ2-7	CASSWGGTSGYEQYF	TGTGCCAGCAGCTGGGGGGGGACTAGCGGGTACGAGCAGTACTTC
TRBD1	-	TRBV29-1	13	TRBJ1-3	CSAGQGTGNTIYF	TGCAGCGCAGGACAGGGCACTGGAAACACCATATATTTT
TRBD1	-	TRBV28	17	TRBJ1-2	CASSLFSLTGGVYGYTF	TGTGCCAGCAGTTTATTCTCTCTGACAGGGGGCGTCTATGGCTACACCTTC
-	-	TRBV28	14	TRBJ1-1	CASSFPGGGTEAFF	TGTGCCAGCAGTTTTCCGGGGGGGGGCACTGAAGCTTTCTTT
TRBD2	-	TRBV2	14	TRBJ2-7	CASSEIAGGYEQYF	TGTGCCAGCAGTGAAATAGCGGGAGGTTACGAGCAGTACTTC
TRBD2	-	TRBV7-2	16	TRBJ2-4	CASSLSTSGSGNIQYF	TGTGCCAGCAGCTTAAGCACTAGCGGGAGTGGAAACATTCAGTACTTC
-	once	TRBV7-3	13	TRBJ2-1	CASSTGTQNEQFF	TGTGCCAGCAGCACCGGGACCCAAAATGAGCAGTTCTTC
-	-	TRBV23-1	16	TRBJ2-6	CASTPPRGSGANVLTF	TGCGCCAGCACCCCCCCCAGGGGCTCTGGGGCCAACGTCCTGACTTTC
-	-	TRBV13	16	TRBJ2-1	CASSPRPRSSYNEQFF	TGTGCCAGCAGCCCCCGCCCACGGAGCTCCTACAATGAGCAGTTCTTC
-	few	TRBV5-1	13	TRBJ1-2	CASSFGEGDFYTF	TGCGCCAGCAGCTTCGGGGAGGGAGATTTCTACACCTTC
-	once	TRBV30	15	TRBJ2-7	CAWEQGTSRAYEQYF	TGTGCCTGGGAACAAGGGACCTCCCGGGCCTACGAGCAGTACTTC
TRBD2	once	TRBV19	17	TRBJ2-1	CASSITASGRKFNEQFF	TGTGCCAGTAGTATTACGGCTAGCGGGAGGAAATTCAATGAGCAGTTCTTC
TRBD1	-	TRBV10-1	20	TRBJ1-5	CASSVLRQGVRWAGNQPQHF	TGCGCCAGCAGTGTCCTCCGACAGGGGGTACGTTGGGCGGGCAATCAGCCCCAGCATTTT
-	-	TRBV6-6	15	TRBJ2-7	CASTNGGGTQHEQYF	TGTGCCAGCACCAACGGAGGAGGGACTCAGCACGAGCAGTACTTC
-	-	TRBV4-3	14	TRBJ1-2	CASSQEVKNYGYTF	TGCGCCAGCAGCCAAGAAGTCAAGAACTATGGCTACACCTTC
TRBD2	-	TRBV6-5	15	TRBJ2-7	CASSLASGSSYEQYF	TGTGCCAGCAGCCTCGCGAGCGGGAGTTCCTACGAGCAGTACTTC
TRBD2	-	TRBV7-2	15	TRBJ2-7	CASRPPGGGTYEQYF	TGTGCCAGCAGACCCCCTGGCGGGGGGACCTACGAGCAGTACTTC
-	-	TRBV2	12	TRBJ2-7	CASSTGIYEQYF	TGTGCCAGCAGTACCGGGATCTACGAGCAGTACTTC
-	-	TRBV7-7	15	TRBJ2-5	CASSLEGQPLETQYF	TGTGCTAGCAGCTTAGAGGGGCAGCCGTTGGAGACCCAGTACTTC
TRBD1	-	TRBV27	14	TRBJ2-7	CASNPGQGAGEQYF	TGTGCCAGCAACCCGGGACAGGGGGCGGGAGAGCAGTACTTC
-	-	TRBV5-1	12	TRBJ2-3	CASSLEADTQYF	TGCGCCAGCAGCCTGGAGGCAGATACGCAGTATTTT
-	-	TRBV29-1	15	TRBJ1-5	CSVTSGEGGNQPQHF	TGCAGCGTTACCTCAGGGGAGGGTGGGAATCAGCCCCAGCATTTT
TRBD1	-	TRBV19	16	TRBJ1-5	CASSIAPDRVNQPQHF	TGTGCCAGTAGTATAGCTCCGGACAGGGTCAATCAGCCCCAGCATTTT
-	-	TRBV30	12	TRBJ1-2	CAWNGGNYGYTF	TGTGCCTGGAATGGAGGGAACTATGGCTACACCTTC
-	-	TRBV11-2	15	TRBJ2-7	CASSPGADSSYEQYF	TGTGCCAGCAGCCCAGGGGCTGATAGCTCCTACGAGCAGTACTTC
-	-	TRBV7-2	13	TRBJ1-1	CASSLTENTEAFF	TGTGCCAGCAGCTTAACAGAGAACACTGAAGCTTTCTTT
-	-	TRBV5-1	16	TRBJ2-2	CASSLARQGGSGELFF	TGCGCCAGCAGCTTGGCAAGGCAGGGAGGCTCCGGGGAGCTGTTTTTT
-	-	TRBV12-5	14	TRBJ1-1	CASGLVQGATEAFF	TGTGCTAGTGGTTTGGTACAAGGGGCCACTGAAGCTTTCTTT
-	-	TRBV4-1	17	TRBJ2-1	CASSPSPRGLSADEQFF	TGCGCCAGCAGCCCCTCCCCGCGCGGGTTATCCGCCGATGAGCAGTTCTTC
-	-	TRBV19	13	TRBJ1-4	CASSPGGQEKLFF	TGTGCCAGTAGTCCAGGAGGACAGGAAAAACTGTTTTTT
-	few	TRBV30	14	TRBJ1-1	CAWSEGSPEAEAFF	TGTGCCTGGAGTGAGGGGTCCCCGGAGGCTGAAGCTTTCTTT